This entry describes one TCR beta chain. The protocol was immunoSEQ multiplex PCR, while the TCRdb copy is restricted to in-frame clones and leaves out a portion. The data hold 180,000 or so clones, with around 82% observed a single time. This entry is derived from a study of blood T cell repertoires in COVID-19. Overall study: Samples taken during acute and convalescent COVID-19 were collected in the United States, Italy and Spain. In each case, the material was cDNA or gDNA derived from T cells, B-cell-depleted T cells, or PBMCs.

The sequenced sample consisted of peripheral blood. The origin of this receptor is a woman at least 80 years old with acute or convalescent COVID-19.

The CDR3 region is CATSRDRGARSAGTQYF. CDR3 bases: TGTGCCACCAGCAGAGATCGGGGGGCGCGGTCCGCGGGTACGCAGTATTTT. The chain is built from TRBV15 and TRBJ2-3, with D possibly being TRBD2 (7 bases). The germline CDR1 and CDR2 sequences are LNHNV and YYDKDF (reference sequence). V was clipped by 0 bases and J by 8 bases, with 21 bases between them. The CDR3 is 17 amino acids.